This T cell receptor (beta chain) originates from a study of blood T cells in healthy people across ages. The germline gives CDR1 SGDLS, CDR2 YYNGEE. This CDR3 region has 15 residues. J gave up 1 base and V 3 bases, and 2 bases lay outside the gene matches. It was with a sample-barcoded 5' primer and a J-beta primer mix that a second PCR of roughly 7 to 12 cycles was run. TCRdb re-called the 5' RACE reads with MiXCR, one entry per CDR3 protein. The sample holds some 1.4 million distinct CDR3 sequences, roughly 40% seen once. The TCR originated in a woman younger than 30 in good health. Sequenced material: blood. V gene TRBV9 combines with J gene TRBJ2-7; 12 nucleotides line up with TRBD1. CDR3 sequence: CASSAGQGASYEQYF. The CDR3, as DNA: TGTGCCAGCAGCGCGGGACAGGGGGCTTCCTACGAGCAGTACTTC.